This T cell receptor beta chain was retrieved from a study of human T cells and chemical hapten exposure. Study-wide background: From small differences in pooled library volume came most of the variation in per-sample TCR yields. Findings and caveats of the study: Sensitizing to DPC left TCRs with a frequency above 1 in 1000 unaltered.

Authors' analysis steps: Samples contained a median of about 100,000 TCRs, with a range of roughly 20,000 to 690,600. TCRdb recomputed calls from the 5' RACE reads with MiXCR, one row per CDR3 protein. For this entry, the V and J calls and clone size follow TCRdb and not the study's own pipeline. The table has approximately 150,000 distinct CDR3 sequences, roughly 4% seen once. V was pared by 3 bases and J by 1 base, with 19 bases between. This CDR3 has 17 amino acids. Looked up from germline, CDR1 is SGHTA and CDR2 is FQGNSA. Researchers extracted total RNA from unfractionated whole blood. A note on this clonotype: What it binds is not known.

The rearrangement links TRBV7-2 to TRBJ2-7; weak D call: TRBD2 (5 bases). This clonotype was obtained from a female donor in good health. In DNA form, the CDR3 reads TGTGCCAGCAGCTTGCGGACTCTCGGCTTCGCATCCTACGAGCAGTACTTC. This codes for CASSLRTLGFASYEQYF.